This T cell receptor (beta chain) was recovered during a study of beta chain features in type 1 diabetes. What was sequenced were expressed TCRB transcripts, since all of the isolated RNA had been reverse transcribed. Repertoires were generated with immunoSEQ multiplex PCR, while TCRdb's copy carries only in-frame clones and drops some. The sample records roughly 120,000 clones, roughly 43% being singletons. In germline, CDR1 is SGHTA, CDR2 FQGNSA. The V gene lost 5 bases and the J gene lost 2 bases, with 14 bases spanning the gap. This CDR3 contains 15 residues. The receptor comes from a woman aged 18-35 years in good health. Sequenced material: stem cell memory CD4+ T cells from blood. The rearrangement links TRBV7-2 to TRBJ2-3, with D tentatively TRBD2 (5 bases). The DNA for the CDR3 is TGTGCCAGCAGCACGCGCCGACTACACACAGATACGCAGTATTTT. Translation gives CASSTRRLHTDTQYF.